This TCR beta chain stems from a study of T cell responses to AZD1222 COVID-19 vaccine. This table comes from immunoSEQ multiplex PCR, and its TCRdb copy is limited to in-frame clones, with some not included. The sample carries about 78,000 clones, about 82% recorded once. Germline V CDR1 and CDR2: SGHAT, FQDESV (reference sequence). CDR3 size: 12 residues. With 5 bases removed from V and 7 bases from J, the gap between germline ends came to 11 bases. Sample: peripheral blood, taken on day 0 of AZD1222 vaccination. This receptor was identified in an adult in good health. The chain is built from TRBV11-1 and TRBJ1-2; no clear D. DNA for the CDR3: TGTGCCAGCAGCCCGACCGGCGGTGGCTACACCTTC. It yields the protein CASSPTGGGYTF. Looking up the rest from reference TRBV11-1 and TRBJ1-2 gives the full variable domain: EAEVAQSPRYKITEKSQAVAFWCDPISGHATLYWYRQILGQGPELLVQFQDESVVDDSQLPKDRFSAERLKGVDSTLKIQPAELGDSAMYLCASSPTGGGYTFGSGTRLTVV.